Sequencing of this TCR beta chain was carried out in a study of shared clonotypes between healthy human individuals. About the research overall: A donor's plate count was three for CD4 naive and three for CD4 memory; CD8 naive had two and CD8 memory one. Study results and caveats: On the whole, naive subsets had larger estimated richness than memory subsets had.

CDR1 and CDR2 from the germline V gene are SGHDT and YYEEEE. Losses at the gene ends were 0 bases for V and 5 bases for J; bases not matched to a gene: 5. The CDR3 has 14 residues. On this clone itself: Its antigen is currently unknown.

The table came from immunoSEQ multiplex PCR; TCRdb's copy has only in-frame clones and leaves some out. The sample has under 550,000 clones; about 96% are singletons. J is TRBJ2-7 and V is TRBV5-6, with 7 bases matching TRBD1. The receptor was derived from a woman aged 30 to 39 in good health. Sequencing was performed on naive CD4+ T cells sorted from blood. Subset denoted: CD45RA+ positively selected. The CDR3 spells CASSLGTGLNEQYF. CDR3 nucleotide sequence: TGTGCCAGCAGCTTGGGGACAGGTTTGAACGAGCAGTACTTC.